This TCR beta chain was recovered during a study of blood T cell repertoires in COVID-19. Study-level information: Both acute and convalescent COVID-19 samples were obtained from the United States, Italy and Spain.

In the original workflow: Nucleated cell counts were estimated from reference gene primer amplification. Sequencing was performed with immunoSEQ multiplex PCR; in TCRdb, only in-frame clones are kept and a portion is missing. V and J calls and clone size are given by that table; D and trimming were obtained from the DNA. The sample holds more than 95,000 clones, roughly 84% seen once. Germline lookup yields CDR1 MNHEY and CDR2 SVGAGI. Losses at the gene ends were 5 bases for V and 4 bases for J; bases not matched to a gene: 4. The CDR3 is made up of 14 amino acids. The V gene is TRBV6-5, the J gene TRBJ2-7; 11 bases agree with TRBD1. The sequence was obtained from a woman aged 60 to 75 in a cohort sampled during active or convalescent COVID-19. Sequenced material: peripheral blood. The CDR3 DNA reads as TGTGCCAGCAGTCGGACAGGGGGCGGGTACGAGCAGTACTTC. Translating it yields CASSRTGGGYEQYF.